This T cell receptor (beta chain) appears in the sequencing data of a study of T cell responses to AZD1222 COVID-19 vaccine. Study conclusions and caveats: Among the donors, most were white British and more were female, and clonal diversity was possibly underestimated.

The CDR3 totals 15 residues. V shed 5 bases and J shed 0 bases, with 10 bases lying between them. Germline values: CDR1 SGHAT, CDR2 FQDESV (reference sequence). The table came from immunoSEQ multiplex PCR; TCRdb's copy has only in-frame clones and leaves some out. Among approximately 85,000 clones listed, about 86% were seen once. This clone showed up just a few times. What it binds is not known. The rearrangement links TRBV11-1 to TRBJ2-2; D unclear. This specimen consisted of peripheral blood, obtained on day 0 of AZD1222 vaccination. The sequence came from an adult in good health. The CDR3 region is CASSAQATNTGELFF. The CDR3 DNA reads TGTGCCAGCAGCGCGCAGGCAACGAACACCGGGGAGCTGTTTTTT. Filled out from reference TRBV11-1 and TRBJ2-2, the complete variable domain reads EAEVAQSPRYKITEKSQAVAFWCDPISGHATLYWYRQILGQGPELLVQFQDESVVDDSQLPKDRFSAERLKGVDSTLKIQPAELGDSAMYLCASSAQATNTGELFFGEGSRLTVL.